This T cell receptor beta chain was captured by sequencing in a study of cytomegalovirus exposure and HLA in healthy donors. Study conclusions and caveats: It was confirmed in vitro that a few of the CMV-associated chains were specific for CMV antigens. Presence/absence analyses treated sequencing depth as roughly uniform across donors.

On this clone: Its cognate antigen is unknown.

PCR amplification relied on 60 Vbeta primers (plus 13 Jbeta primers). The method was immunoSEQ multiplex PCR; TCRdb's version includes in-frame clones alone and lacks a portion of them. In the table there are some 120,000 clones, approximately 70% of which are singletons. The sequence derives from a man aged 55 to 70 in good health and CMV-seropositive. The specimen sequenced was PBMCs.

CDR3 region: CASSVGDLGGRVRPLHF. The CDR3 nucleotides read TGTGCCAGCAGCGTGGGAGACCTAGGGGGTAGGGTGAGACCCCTCCACTTT. The chain is built from TRBV5-6 and TRBJ1-6; D may be TRBD1 (6 bases). The V gene lost 4 bases and the J gene lost 12 bases, with 26 bases spanning the gap. The CDR3 spans 17 residues. Germline-derived CDR1 and CDR2 are SGHDT and YYEEEE. The full variable domain, rest sourced from reference TRBV5-6 and TRBJ1-6, is DAGVTQSPTHLIKTRGQQVTLRCSPKSGHDTVSWYQQALGQGPQFIFQYYEEEERQRGNFPDRFSGHQFPNYSSELNVNALLLGDSALYLCASSVGDLGGRVRPLHFGNGTRLTVT.